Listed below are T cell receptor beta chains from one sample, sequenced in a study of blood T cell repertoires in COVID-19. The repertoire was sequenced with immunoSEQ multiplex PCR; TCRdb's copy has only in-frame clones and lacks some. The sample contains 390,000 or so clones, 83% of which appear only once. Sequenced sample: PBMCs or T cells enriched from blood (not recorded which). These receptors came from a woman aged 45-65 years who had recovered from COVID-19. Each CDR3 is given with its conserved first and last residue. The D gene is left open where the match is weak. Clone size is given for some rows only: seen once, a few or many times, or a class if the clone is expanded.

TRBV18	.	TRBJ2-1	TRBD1	TGTGCCAGCTCACCTCGGGGACAGGGGTCCTACAATGAGCAGTTCTTC	CASSPRGQGSYNEQFF
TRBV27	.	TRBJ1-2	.	TGTGCCAGCAGTTTTCTAGGGGTCGACTATGGCTACACCTTC	CASSFLGVDYGYTF
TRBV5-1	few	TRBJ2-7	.	TGCGCCAGCAGCGGTGGTGTGGTCGGGATCTACGAGCAGTACTTC	CASSGGVVGIYEQYF
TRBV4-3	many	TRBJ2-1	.	TGCGCCAGCAGCCAAGATCGGGACATCAATGAGCAGTTCTTC	CASSQDRDINEQFF
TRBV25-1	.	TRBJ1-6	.	TGTGCCAGCACCGTCGGCGGACCCCTCCACTTT	CASTVGGPLHF
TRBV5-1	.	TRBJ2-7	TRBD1	TGCGCCAGCAGCGAACAGACAGGGATCAGGTACGAGCAGTACTTC	CASSEQTGIRYEQYF
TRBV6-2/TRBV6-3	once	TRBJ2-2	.	TGTGCCAGCAGTTATAGGGCGACAGCTAACACCGGGGAGCTGTTTTTT	CASSYRATANTGELFF
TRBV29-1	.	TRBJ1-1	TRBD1	TGCAGCGTTGGACAGGGGGTACTCAACACTGAAGCTTTCTTT	CSVGQGVLNTEAFF
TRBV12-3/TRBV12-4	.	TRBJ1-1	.	TGTGCCAGCAGTCCGAACAGGTTCACTGAAGCTTTCTTT	CASSPNRFTEAFF
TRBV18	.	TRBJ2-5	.	TGTGCCAGCTCACAACAGTACCAAGAGACCCAGTACTTC	CASSQQYQETQYF
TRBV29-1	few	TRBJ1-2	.	TGCAGCGTTGGGGGGGAGGGGCTGTATGGCTACACCTTC	CSVGGEGLYGYTF
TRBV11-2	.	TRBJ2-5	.	TGTGCCAGCAGCTCAAATTCAGGGGAGACCCAGTACTTC	CASSSNSGETQYF
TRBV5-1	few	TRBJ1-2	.	TGCGCCAGCAGCCCGGGGGGGCGAACAAATCGCTTGGGGTGGACCTTC	CASSPGGRTNRLGWTF
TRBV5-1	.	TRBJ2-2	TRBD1	TGCGCCAGCAGCTGGAGGCCCGGGACAGGCGTGACCGGGGAGCTGTTTTTT	CASSWRPGTGVTGELFF
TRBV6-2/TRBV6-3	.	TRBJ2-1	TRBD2	TGTGCCAGCAGTTACTCGGTAAGCGGGAGGACGAGCTCCTACAATGAGCAGTTCTTC	CASSYSVSGRTSSYNEQFF
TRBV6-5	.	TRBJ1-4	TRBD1	TGTGCCAGCAGTAGACAGGGGGGGAATGAAAAACTGTTTTTT	CASSRQGGNEKLFF
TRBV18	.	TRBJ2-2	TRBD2	TGTGCCAGCTCACCACGTCAGGGAGGGACCGGGGAGCTGTTTTTT	CASSPRQGGTGELFF
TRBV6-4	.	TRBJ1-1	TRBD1	TGTGCCAGCAGTGAATCATGGGACAGGAGTGAAGCTTTCTTT	CASSESWDRSEAFF
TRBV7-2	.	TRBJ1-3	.	TGTGCCAGCAGCCTAGACGGGGTTCCCATATATTTT	CASSLDGVPIYF
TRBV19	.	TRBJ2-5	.	TGTGCCAGTAGGGACGACAGCCTCCAAGAGACCCAGTACTTC	CASRDDSLQETQYF
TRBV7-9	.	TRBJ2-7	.	TGTGCCAGCAGCTTAGCCGCGACATACTACGAGCAGTACTTC	CASSLAATYYEQYF
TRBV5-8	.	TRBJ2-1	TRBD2	TGTGCCAGCAGCTTGGTCCTGGCGGGAGGCGATGAGCAGTTCTTC	CASSLVLAGGDEQFF
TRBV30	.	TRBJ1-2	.	TGTGCCTGGAGTGTCAGAGCGCCCAACTATGGCTACACCTTC	CAWSVRAPNYGYTF
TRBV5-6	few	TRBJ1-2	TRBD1	TGTGCCAGCAGCTCCGACAGGGGGCAGGGCTATGGCTACACCTTC	CASSSDRGQGYGYTF
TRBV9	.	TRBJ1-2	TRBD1	TGTGCCAGCAGCGGAGATCCCAGACAGGGGACCGGCTACACCTTC	CASSGDPRQGTGYTF
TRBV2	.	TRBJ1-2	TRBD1	TGTGCCAGCAGTGTCGTGGACAGGGGATCTGGCTACACCTTC	CASSVVDRGSGYTF
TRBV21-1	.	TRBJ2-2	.	TGTGCCAGCCCCCTTAAAAGCGACAGCGCGAACACCGGGGAGCTGTTTTTT	CASPLKSDSANTGELFF
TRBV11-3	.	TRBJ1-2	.	TGTGCCAGCAGCTTAGAAGGGGCAGGGGATGGCTACACCTTC	CASSLEGAGDGYTF
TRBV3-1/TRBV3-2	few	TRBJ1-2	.	TGTGCCAGCAGACAGGGTAACCATGGCTACACCTTC	CASRQGNHGYTF